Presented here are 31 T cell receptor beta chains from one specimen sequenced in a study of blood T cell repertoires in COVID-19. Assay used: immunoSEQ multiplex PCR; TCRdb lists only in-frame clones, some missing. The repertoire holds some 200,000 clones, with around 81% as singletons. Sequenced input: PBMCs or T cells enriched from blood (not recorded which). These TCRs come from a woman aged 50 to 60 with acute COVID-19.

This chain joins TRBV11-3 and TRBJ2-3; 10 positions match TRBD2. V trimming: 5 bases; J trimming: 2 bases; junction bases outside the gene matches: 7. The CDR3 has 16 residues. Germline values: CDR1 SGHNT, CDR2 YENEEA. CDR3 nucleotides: TGTGCCAGCAGCCCCCAGAGCGGGGGGGCCACAGATACGCAGTATTTT. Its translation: CASSPQSGGATDTQYF.

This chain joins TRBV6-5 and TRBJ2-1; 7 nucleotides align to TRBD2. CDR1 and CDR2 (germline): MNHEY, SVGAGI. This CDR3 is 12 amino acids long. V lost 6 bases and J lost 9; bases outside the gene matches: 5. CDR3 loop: CASRSSGSEQFF. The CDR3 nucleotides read TGTGCCAGCAGATCTAGCGGAAGTGAGCAGTTCTTC.

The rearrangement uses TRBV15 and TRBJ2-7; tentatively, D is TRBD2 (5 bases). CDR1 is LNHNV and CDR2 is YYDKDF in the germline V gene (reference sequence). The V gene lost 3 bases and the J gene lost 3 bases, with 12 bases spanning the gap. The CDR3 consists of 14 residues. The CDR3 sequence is CATSREILGYEQYF. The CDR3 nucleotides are TGTGCCACCAGCAGGGAAATACTAGGCTACGAGCAGTACTTC.

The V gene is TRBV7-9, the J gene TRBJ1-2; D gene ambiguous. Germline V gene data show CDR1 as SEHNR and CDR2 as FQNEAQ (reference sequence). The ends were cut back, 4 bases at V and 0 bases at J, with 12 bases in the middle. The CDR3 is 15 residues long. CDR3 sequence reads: CASSSPEGANYGYTF. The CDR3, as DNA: TGTGCCAGCAGCTCCCCCGAGGGAGCTAACTATGGCTACACCTTC.

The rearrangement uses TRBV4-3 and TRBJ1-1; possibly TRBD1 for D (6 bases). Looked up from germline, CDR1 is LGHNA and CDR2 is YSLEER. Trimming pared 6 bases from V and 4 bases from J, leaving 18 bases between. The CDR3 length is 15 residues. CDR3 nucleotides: TGCGCCAGCAGGGAAACGGGGGGCGCGGCCACTGAAGCTTTCTTT. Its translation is CASRETGGAATEAFF.

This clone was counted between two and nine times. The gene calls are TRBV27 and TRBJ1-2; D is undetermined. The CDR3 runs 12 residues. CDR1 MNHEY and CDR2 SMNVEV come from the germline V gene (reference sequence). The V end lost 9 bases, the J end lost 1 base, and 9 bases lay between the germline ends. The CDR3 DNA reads TGTGCCAGTGGTCCCGGTAACTATGGCTACACCTTC. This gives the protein CASGPGNYGYTF.

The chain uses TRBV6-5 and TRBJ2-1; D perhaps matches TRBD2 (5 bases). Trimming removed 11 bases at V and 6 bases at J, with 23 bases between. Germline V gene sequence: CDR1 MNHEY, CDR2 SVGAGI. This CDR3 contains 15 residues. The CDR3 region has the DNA TGTGCCTGCGCTCCCGGACTGGGGTTATCCAATGAGCAGTTCTTC. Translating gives CACAPGLGLSNEQFF.

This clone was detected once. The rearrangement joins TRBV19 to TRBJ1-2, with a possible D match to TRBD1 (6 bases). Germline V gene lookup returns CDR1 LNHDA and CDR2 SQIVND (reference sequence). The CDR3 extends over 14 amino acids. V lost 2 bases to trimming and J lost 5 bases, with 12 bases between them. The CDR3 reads CASSISAGDYGYTF. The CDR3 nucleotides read TGTGCCAGTAGTATAAGCGCAGGGGATTATGGCTACACCTTC.

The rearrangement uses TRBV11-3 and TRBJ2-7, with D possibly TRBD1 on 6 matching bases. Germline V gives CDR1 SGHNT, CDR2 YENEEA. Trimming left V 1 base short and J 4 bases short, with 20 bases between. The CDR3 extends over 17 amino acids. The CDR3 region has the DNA TGTGCCAGCAGCTTAGGCTTGGCAGGGGTGAACCATTACGAGCAGTACTTC. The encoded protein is CASSLGLAGVNHYEQYF. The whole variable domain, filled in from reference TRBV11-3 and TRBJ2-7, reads EAGVVQSPRYKIIEKKQPVAFWCNPISGHNTLYWYLQNLGQGPELLIRYENEEAVDDSQLPKDRFSAERLKGVDSTLKIQPAELGDSAVYLCASSLGLAGVNHYEQYFGPGTRLTVT.

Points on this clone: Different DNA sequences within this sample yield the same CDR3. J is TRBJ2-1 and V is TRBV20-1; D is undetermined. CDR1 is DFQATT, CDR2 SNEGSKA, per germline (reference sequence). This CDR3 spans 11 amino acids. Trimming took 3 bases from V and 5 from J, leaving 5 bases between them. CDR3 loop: CSARSDNEQFF. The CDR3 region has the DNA TGCAGTGCTAGGAGTGACAATGAGCAGTTCTTC.

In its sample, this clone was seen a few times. The CDR3 bases are TGTGCCTGGAGGCGGGGACAGGTCACTGAAGCTTTCTTT. Its protein is CAWRRGQVTEAFF. The chain links TRBV30 to TRBJ1-1, with 8 bases lining up with TRBD1. J gave up 4 bases and V 3 bases, and 4 bases lay outside the gene matches. Germline assignment: CDR1 GTSNPN and CDR2 SVGIG (reference sequence). The CDR3 is 13 amino acids.

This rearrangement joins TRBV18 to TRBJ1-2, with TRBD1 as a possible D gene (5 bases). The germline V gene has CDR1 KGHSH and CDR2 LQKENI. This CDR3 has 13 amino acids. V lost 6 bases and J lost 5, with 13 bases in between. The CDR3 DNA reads TGTGCCAGCTCCCCAGACAGAAAGTATGGCTACACCTTC. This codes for CASSPDRKYGYTF.

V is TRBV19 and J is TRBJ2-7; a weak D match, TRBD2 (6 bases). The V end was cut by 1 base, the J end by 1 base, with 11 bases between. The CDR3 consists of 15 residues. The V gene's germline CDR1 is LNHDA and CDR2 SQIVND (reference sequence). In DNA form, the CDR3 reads TGTGCCAGTAGTATAGGGGACGGAGGGTCCTACGAGCAGTACTTC. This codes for CASSIGDGGSYEQYF.

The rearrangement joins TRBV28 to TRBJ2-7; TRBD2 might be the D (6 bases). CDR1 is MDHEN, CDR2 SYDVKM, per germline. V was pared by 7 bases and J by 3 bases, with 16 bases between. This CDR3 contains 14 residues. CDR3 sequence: CASNPSGEGYEQYF. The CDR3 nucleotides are TGTGCCAGCAACCCTTCGGGGGAAGGCTACGAGCAGTACTTC.

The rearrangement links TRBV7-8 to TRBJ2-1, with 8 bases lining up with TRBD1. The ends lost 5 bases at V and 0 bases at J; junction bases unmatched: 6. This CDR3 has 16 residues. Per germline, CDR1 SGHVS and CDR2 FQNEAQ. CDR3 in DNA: TGTGCCAGCAGCGTGGACAGGGTTGCCTCCTACAATGAGCAGTTCTTC. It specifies CASSVDRVASYNEQFF.

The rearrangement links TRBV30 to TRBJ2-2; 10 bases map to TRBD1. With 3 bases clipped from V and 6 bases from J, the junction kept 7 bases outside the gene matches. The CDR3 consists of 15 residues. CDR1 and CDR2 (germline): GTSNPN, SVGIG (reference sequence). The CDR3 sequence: CAWRTGTGVAGELFF. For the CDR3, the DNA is TGTGCCTGGAGAACCGGGACAGGGGTAGCCGGGGAGCTGTTTTTT.

CDR3 DNA sequence: TGTGCCAGCAGCACCGACGGGACAGCTGATGAAAAACTGTTTTTT. It yields the protein CASSTDGTADEKLFF. The J gene is TRBJ1-4, the V gene TRBV5-5, with 7 nucleotides matching TRBD1. Germline trimming cut 4 bases from V and 6 bases from J; bases unmatched to any gene: 9. The CDR3 spans 15 residues. Germline V gene lookup returns CDR1 SGHKS and CDR2 YYEKEE (reference sequence).

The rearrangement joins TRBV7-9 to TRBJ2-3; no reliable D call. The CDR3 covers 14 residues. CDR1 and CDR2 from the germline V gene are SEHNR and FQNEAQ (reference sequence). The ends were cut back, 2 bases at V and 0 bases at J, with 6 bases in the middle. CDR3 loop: CASSLSMSTDTQYF. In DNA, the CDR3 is TGTGCCAGCAGCTTAAGCATGAGCACAGATACGCAGTATTTT.

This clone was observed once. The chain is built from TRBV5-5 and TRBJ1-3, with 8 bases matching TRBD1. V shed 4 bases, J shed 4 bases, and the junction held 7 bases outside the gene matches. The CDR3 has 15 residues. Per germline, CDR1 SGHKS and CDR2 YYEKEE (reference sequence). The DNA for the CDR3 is TGTGCCAGCAGCCCAGGACAGGGTGCAGGAAACACCATATATTTT. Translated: CASSPGQGAGNTIYF.

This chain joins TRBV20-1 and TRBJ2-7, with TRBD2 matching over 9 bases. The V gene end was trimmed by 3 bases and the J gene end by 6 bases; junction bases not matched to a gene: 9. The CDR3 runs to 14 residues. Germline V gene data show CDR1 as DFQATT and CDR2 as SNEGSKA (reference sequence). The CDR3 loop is CSASSGLAGLEQYF. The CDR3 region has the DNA TGCAGTGCTAGTTCGGGGCTAGCGGGGCTCGAGCAGTACTTC.

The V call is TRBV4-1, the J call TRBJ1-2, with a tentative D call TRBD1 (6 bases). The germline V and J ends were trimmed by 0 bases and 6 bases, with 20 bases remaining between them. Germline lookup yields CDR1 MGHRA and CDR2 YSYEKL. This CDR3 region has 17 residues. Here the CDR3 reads CASSQDNRVTGTNGYTF. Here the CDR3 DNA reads TGCGCCAGCAGCCAAGATAATCGGGTGACAGGTACTAATGGCTACACCTTC.

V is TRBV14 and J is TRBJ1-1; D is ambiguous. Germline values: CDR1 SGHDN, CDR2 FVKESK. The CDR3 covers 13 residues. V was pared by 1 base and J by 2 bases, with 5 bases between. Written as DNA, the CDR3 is TGTGCCAGCAGCCAAGGAGTAAACACTGAAGCTTTCTTT. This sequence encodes CASSQGVNTEAFF.

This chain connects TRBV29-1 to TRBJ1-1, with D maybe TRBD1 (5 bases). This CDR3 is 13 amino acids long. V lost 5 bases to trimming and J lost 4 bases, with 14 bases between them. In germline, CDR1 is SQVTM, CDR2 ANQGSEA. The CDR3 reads CSVTTQGSTEAFF. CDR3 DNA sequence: TGCAGCGTTACGACCCAGGGCAGCACTGAAGCTTTCTTT.

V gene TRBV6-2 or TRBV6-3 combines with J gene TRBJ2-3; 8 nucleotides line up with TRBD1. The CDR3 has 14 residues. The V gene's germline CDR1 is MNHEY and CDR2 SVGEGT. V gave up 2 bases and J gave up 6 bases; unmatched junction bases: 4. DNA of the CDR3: TGTGCCAGCAGTTACCAGGGGGCTTCCGATACGCAGTATTTT. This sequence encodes CASSYQGASDTQYF.

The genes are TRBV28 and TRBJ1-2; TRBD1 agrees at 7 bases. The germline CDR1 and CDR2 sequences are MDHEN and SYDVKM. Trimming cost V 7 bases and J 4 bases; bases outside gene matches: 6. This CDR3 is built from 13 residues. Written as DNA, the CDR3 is TGTGCCAGCAAGGACAGGACCCCCTATGGCTACACCTTC. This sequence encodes CASKDRTPYGYTF.

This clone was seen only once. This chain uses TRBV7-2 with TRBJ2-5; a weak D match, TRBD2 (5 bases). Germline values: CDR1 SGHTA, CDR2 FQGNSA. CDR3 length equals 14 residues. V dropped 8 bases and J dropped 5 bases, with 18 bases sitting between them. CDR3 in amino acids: CASRVRPGTETQYF. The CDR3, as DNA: TGTGCCAGCCGAGTTCGTCCGGGAACGGAGACCCAGTACTTC.

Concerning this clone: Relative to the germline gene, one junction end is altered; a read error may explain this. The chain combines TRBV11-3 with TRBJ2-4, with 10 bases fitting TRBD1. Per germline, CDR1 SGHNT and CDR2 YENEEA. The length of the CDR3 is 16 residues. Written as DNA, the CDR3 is TGTGCCAGCAGCTTAGAAGGACAGGGGGGTCAAAACATTCAATACTTC. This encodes CASSLEGQGGQNIQYF.

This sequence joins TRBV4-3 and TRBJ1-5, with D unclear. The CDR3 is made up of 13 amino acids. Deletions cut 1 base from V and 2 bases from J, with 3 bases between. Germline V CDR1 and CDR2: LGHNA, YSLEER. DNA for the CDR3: TGCGCCAGCAGCCAAGGCGGCAATCAGCCCCAGCATTTT. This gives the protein CASSQGGNQPQHF.

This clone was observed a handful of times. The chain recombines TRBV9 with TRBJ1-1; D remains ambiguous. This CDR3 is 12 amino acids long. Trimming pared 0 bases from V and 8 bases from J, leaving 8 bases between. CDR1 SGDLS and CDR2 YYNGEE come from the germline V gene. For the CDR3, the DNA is TGTGCCAGCAGCGTAGATGGGGAGGAAGCTTTCTTT. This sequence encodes CASSVDGEEAFF.

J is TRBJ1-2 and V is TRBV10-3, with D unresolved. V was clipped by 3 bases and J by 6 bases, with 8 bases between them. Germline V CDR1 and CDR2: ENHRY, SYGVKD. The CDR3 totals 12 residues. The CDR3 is CAISDGIHGYTF. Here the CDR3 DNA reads TGTGCCATCAGTGACGGGATCCATGGCTACACCTTC.

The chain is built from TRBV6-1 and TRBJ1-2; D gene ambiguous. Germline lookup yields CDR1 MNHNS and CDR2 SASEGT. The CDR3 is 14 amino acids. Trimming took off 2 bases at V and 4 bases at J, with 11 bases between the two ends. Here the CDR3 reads CASSESGGSYGYTF. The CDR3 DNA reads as TGTGCCAGCAGTGAAAGTGGAGGGAGCTATGGCTACACCTTC.